This T cell receptor beta chain was found in a study of T cell responses to AZD1222 COVID-19 vaccine. Profiling relied on immunoSEQ multiplex PCR, and the TCRdb table lists in-frame clones only, not all of them. The table records 55,000 to 75,000 clones, 70% to 80% of them present only once. This clone was recorded once. What it binds is unknown. Study-wide findings and caveats: Increases in Spike-specific TCR breadth and depth were seen after two AZD1222 doses. Among the donors, most were white British and more were female, and clonal diversity was possibly underestimated.

Germline V lookup: CDR1 SGHTA, CDR2 FQGNSA. This CDR3 region has 15 residues. Germline trimming cut 2 bases from V and 6 bases from J; bases unmatched to any gene: 6. The J gene is TRBJ1-5, the V gene TRBV7-2, with TRBD1 identical over 8 bases. This sequence was found in an adult in good health. Material: peripheral blood, obtained on day 0 of MenACWY control vaccination. CDR3 nucleotides: TGTGCCAGCAGCTTAAGCAGGGGGCTTGGTCAGCCCCAGCATTTT. It yields the protein CASSLSRGLGQPQHF.